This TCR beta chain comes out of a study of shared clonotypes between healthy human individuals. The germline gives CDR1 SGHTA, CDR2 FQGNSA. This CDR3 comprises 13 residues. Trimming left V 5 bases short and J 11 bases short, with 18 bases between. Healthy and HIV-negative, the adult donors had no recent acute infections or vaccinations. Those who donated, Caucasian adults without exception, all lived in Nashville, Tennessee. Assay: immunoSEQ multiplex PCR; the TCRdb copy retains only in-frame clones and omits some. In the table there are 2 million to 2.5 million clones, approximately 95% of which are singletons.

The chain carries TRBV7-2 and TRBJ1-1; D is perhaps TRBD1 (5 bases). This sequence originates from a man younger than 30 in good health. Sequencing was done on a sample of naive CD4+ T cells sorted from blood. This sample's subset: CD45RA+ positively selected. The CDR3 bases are TGTGCCAGCAGCCCGCCGGGACGGCTGGCGGCTTTCTTT. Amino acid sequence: CASSPPGRLAAFF.